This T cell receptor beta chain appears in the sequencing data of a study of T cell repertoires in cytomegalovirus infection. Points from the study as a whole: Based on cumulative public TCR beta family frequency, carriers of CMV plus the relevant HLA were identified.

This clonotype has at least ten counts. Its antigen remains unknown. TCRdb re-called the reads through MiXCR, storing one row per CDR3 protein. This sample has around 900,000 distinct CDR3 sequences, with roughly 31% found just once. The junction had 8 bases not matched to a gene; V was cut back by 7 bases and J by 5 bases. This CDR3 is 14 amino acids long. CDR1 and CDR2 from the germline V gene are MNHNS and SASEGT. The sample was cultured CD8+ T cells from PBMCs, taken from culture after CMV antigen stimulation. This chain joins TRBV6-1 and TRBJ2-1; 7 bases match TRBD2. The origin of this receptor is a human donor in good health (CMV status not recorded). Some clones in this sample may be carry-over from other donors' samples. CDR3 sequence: CASTHGGGNNEQFF. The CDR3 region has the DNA TGTGCCAGCACTCACGGGGGAGGGAACAATGAGCAGTTCTTC.